These T cell receptor beta chains were read from a single sample in a study of graft-versus-host responses after intestinal transplantation. This table comes from immunoSEQ multiplex PCR, and its TCRdb copy is limited to in-frame clones, with some not included. The sample records just over 7,500 clones, about three quarters being singletons. The sample consisted of ileum tissue, taken about 230 days after intestinal transplant. These receptors were collected from a human patient who received an intestinal transplant, so some T cells may come from the graft donor. Both conserved end residues are part of each CDR3. The D gene is left open where the match is weak. Clone size is not always given. Where it is, it says once, few, many or a class for expanded clones.

CDR3aa: CSVMSGETQYF; CDR3nt: TGCAGCGTTATGTCGGGTGAGACCCAGTACTTC; abundance: .; j_gene: TRBJ2-5; v_gene: TRBV29-1; d_gene: .
CDR3aa: CASSLIGLAGGWIF; CDR3nt: TGTGCCAGCAGCCTTATTGGACTAGCGGGAGGGTGGATCTTC; abundance: once; j_gene: TRBJ2-1; v_gene: TRBV7-2; d_gene: TRBD2
CDR3aa: CASSFTGPRYGYTF; CDR3nt: TGTGCCAGCAGTTTTACAGGGCCTCGCTATGGCTACACCTTC; abundance: .; j_gene: TRBJ1-2; v_gene: TRBV28; d_gene: .
CDR3aa: CASSPGQGANYGYTF; CDR3nt: TGTGCCAGCTCACCGGGACAGGGGGCTAACTATGGCTACACCTTC; abundance: .; j_gene: TRBJ1-2; v_gene: TRBV18; d_gene: TRBD1
CDR3aa: CASSRPGQMYGYTF; CDR3nt: TGTGCCAGCAGTCGCCCGGGACAGATGTACGGCTACACCTTC; abundance: .; j_gene: TRBJ1-2; v_gene: TRBV6-1; d_gene: TRBD1
CDR3aa: CASSLSRDRGEQYF; CDR3nt: TGTGCCAGCAGCTTAAGCCGGGACAGAGGGGAGCAGTACTTC; abundance: .; j_gene: TRBJ2-7; v_gene: TRBV11-2; d_gene: TRBD1
CDR3aa: CASSFSAAGTEKLFF; CDR3nt: TGCGCCAGCAGCTTCAGTGCAGCGGGGACTGAAAAACTGTTTTTT; abundance: .; j_gene: TRBJ1-4; v_gene: TRBV5-1; d_gene: .
CDR3aa: CASSSSPRTSGEETQYF; CDR3nt: TGTGCCAGCAGTTCCTCTCCCAGGACTAGCGGAGAAGAGACCCAGTACTTC; abundance: .; j_gene: TRBJ2-5; v_gene: TRBV28; d_gene: TRBD2
CDR3aa: CASRKGRREREETQYF; CDR3nt: TGTGCCAGCAGGAAGGGGCGGCGGGAGAGGGAAGAGACCCAGTACTTC; abundance: .; j_gene: TRBJ2-5; v_gene: TRBV7-6; d_gene: TRBD2
CDR3aa: CASTFSRLAYEQYF; CDR3nt: TGTGCCAGCACCTTCTCCCGACTAGCCTACGAGCAGTACTTC; abundance: .; j_gene: TRBJ2-7; v_gene: TRBV28; d_gene: .
CDR3aa: CASSSHPTGVIFGYTF; CDR3nt: TGTGCCAGCAGTTCCCATCCGACGGGGGTAATCTTTGGCTACACCTTC; abundance: few; j_gene: TRBJ1-2; v_gene: TRBV28; d_gene: .
CDR3aa: CASSDRAETPEAFF; CDR3nt: TGTGCCAGTAGTGACAGGGCTGAGACCCCTGAAGCTTTCTTT; abundance: once; j_gene: TRBJ1-1; v_gene: TRBV19; d_gene: TRBD1
CDR3aa: CSVDSGTDTQYF; CDR3nt: TGCAGCGTTGATAGCGGGACAGATACGCAGTATTTT; abundance: .; j_gene: TRBJ2-3; v_gene: TRBV29-1; d_gene: TRBD2
CDR3aa: CASSLGTGLYEQYF; CDR3nt: TGTGCCAGCAGCCTCGGGACAGGACTCTACGAGCAGTACTTC; abundance: few; j_gene: TRBJ2-7; v_gene: TRBV5-6; d_gene: TRBD1
CDR3aa: CASRGSGTGVLGEQFF; CDR3nt: TGTGCCAGCAGGGGGTCCGGGACAGGGGTGTTGGGTGAGCAGTTCTTC; abundance: .; j_gene: TRBJ2-1; v_gene: TRBV2; d_gene: TRBD1
CDR3aa: CASKGLAGGDFYNEQFF; CDR3nt: TGTGCCAGTAAGGGACTAGCGGGGGGCGACTTCTACAATGAGCAGTTCTTC; abundance: .; j_gene: TRBJ2-1; v_gene: TRBV19; d_gene: TRBD2
CDR3aa: CASSFIGGGVEQYF; CDR3nt: TGCGCCAGCAGCTTCATTGGCGGGGGAGTCGAGCAGTACTTC; abundance: .; j_gene: TRBJ2-7; v_gene: TRBV5-1; d_gene: TRBD2
CDR3aa: CASSLQGRGGELFF; CDR3nt: TGCGCCAGCAGCCTTCAGGGGAGGGGCGGGGAGCTGTTTTTT; abundance: .; j_gene: TRBJ2-2; v_gene: TRBV5-1; d_gene: .
CDR3aa: CASSEGAYEQYF; CDR3nt: TGTGCCAGCAGCGAGGGAGCCTACGAGCAGTACTTC; abundance: .; j_gene: TRBJ2-7; v_gene: TRBV7-9; d_gene: .
CDR3aa: CASSDGTGGSYEQYF; CDR3nt: TGTGCCAGCAGCGACGGGACAGGCGGCTCCTACGAGCAGTACTTC; abundance: .; j_gene: TRBJ2-7; v_gene: TRBV6-6; d_gene: TRBD1
CDR3aa: CASSQEFMTLGALWTEAFF; CDR3nt: TGTGCCAGCAGCCAAGAGTTTATGACTCTTGGAGCCCTGTGGACTGAAGCTTTCTTT; abundance: few; j_gene: TRBJ1-1; v_gene: TRBV5-5; d_gene: .
CDR3aa: CSVSSPRATQGTQYF; CDR3nt: TGCAGCGTCTCAAGTCCCAGGGCGACCCAAGGGACCCAGTACTTC; abundance: .; j_gene: TRBJ2-5; v_gene: TRBV29-1; d_gene: .
CDR3aa: CASSVTQAAYNEQFF; CDR3nt: TGTGCCAGCAGCGTGACCCAGGCAGCCTACAATGAGCAGTTCTTC; abundance: once; j_gene: TRBJ2-1; v_gene: TRBV9; d_gene: .
CDR3aa: CASSDPRTLYQETQYF; CDR3nt: TGTGCCAGCAGTGATCCCCGGACACTGTACCAAGAGACCCAGTACTTC; abundance: .; j_gene: TRBJ2-5; v_gene: TRBV25-1; d_gene: .
CDR3aa: CASSYSATGTYEQYF; CDR3nt: TGTGCCAGCAGTTATTCGGCGACAGGGACCTACGAGCAGTACTTC; abundance: .; j_gene: TRBJ2-7; v_gene: TRBV6-5; d_gene: TRBD1
CDR3aa: CAIRSTSGSYNEQFF; CDR3nt: TGTGCCATCAGGTCTACTAGCGGGAGCTACAATGAGCAGTTCTTC; abundance: .; j_gene: TRBJ2-1; v_gene: TRBV10-3; d_gene: TRBD2
CDR3aa: CASSVEGEYYGYTF; CDR3nt: TGTGCCAGCAGCGTAGAGGGGGAGTACTATGGCTACACCTTC; abundance: once; j_gene: TRBJ1-2; v_gene: TRBV5-4; d_gene: .
CDR3aa: CASSGGTSTDTQYF; CDR3nt: TGTGCCAGTAGTGGCGGAACTAGCACAGATACGCAGTATTTT; abundance: few; j_gene: TRBJ2-3; v_gene: TRBV19; d_gene: .
CDR3aa: CASSPNPGSQETQYF; CDR3nt: TGTGCCAGCTCACCCAACCCTGGGAGCCAAGAGACCCAGTACTTC; abundance: few; j_gene: TRBJ2-5; v_gene: TRBV18; d_gene: .